One and the same sample provided the 8 T cell receptor beta chains below, sequenced in a study of blood T cells in healthy people across ages. Using a J-beta primer mix together with a sample-barcoded 5' primer, a second PCR was run for roughly 6 to 12 cycles. TCRdb re-called the 5' RACE reads with MiXCR, one entry per CDR3 protein. The profile covers more than 1,400,000 distinct CDR3 sequences, with around two fifths appearing a single time and roughly 7.9% taken by the ten largest. Source material: blood. These receptor sequences come from a woman under 30 in good health.

There are a few counts of this clonotype. The chain has TRBV25-1 and TRBJ2-3, with TRBD1 matching 9 bases. From germline, CDR1 is MGHDK and CDR2 SYGVNS. This CDR3 spans 13 amino acids. V was clipped by 2 bases and J by 9 bases; unmatched bases: 3. The CDR3 spells CASSEPGQGTQYF. CDR3 DNA sequence: TGTGCCAGCAGTGAACCTGGACAGGGGACGCAGTATTTT.

The chain joins TRBV18 to TRBJ2-7, with 10 bases lining up with TRBD2. Germline lookup yields CDR1 KGHSH and CDR2 LQKENI. V shed 8 bases, J shed 2 bases, and the junction held 18 bases outside the gene matches. The CDR3 has 18 amino acids. The DNA for the CDR3 is TGTGCCAGCACCACGGGGGCTAGCGGGAGCGCCTTCCCCTACGAGCAGTACTTC. Protein sequence: CASTTGASGSAFPYEQYF.

The genes are TRBV12-3 or TRBV12-4 and TRBJ2-7; TRBD2 agrees at 11 bases. The CDR3 has 15 residues. V lost 8 bases to trimming and J lost 2 bases; unmatched junction nucleotides: 8. DNA of the CDR3: TGTGCCAGCGGACTACTAGCGGGAGCCGCCTACGAGCAGTACTTC. Translating gives CASGLLAGAAYEQYF.

V is TRBV12-3 or TRBV12-4 and J is TRBJ1-1; tentative D call: TRBD1 (6 bases). The CDR3 runs to 13 residues. V lost 11 bases and J lost 1, with 14 bases in between. In DNA, the CDR3 is TGTGCCGAAGCAGTAGGGGGGAACACTGAAGCTTTCTTT. Translation gives CAEAVGGNTEAFF.

This chain links TRBV20-1 with TRBJ2-1; 12 bases agree with TRBD2. V gave up 0 bases and J gave up 4 bases; unmatched junction bases: 7. Germline V lookup: CDR1 DFQATT, CDR2 SNEGSKA (reference sequence). CDR3 length: 17 amino acids. In DNA, the CDR3 is TGCAGTGCTAGAGATGGGGGACTAGCGGGTAAATACAATGAGCAGTTCTTC. It is translated as CSARDGGLAGKYNEQFF.

This clonotype was counted between two and nine times. The chain is built from TRBV5-5 and TRBJ2-1, with TRBD2 matching 14 bases. The V gene end was trimmed by 3 bases and the J gene end by 0 bases; junction bases not matched to a gene: 8. The CDR3 is made up of 19 amino acids. Germline loops: CDR1 SGHKS, CDR2 YYEKEE (reference sequence). CDR3 amino acids: CASSWGLAGATSSYNEQFF. The CDR3 coding sequence is TGTGCCAGCAGCTGGGGACTAGCGGGGGCGACGAGCTCCTACAATGAGCAGTTCTTC.

This clonotype was seen a handful of times. The genes are TRBV3-1 and TRBJ1-2; D unclear. Germline CDR1 and CDR2: LGHDT and YNNKEL (reference sequence). CDR3 size: 14 residues. Deletions cut 4 bases from V and 4 bases from J, with 13 bases between. CDR3 bases: TGTGCCAGCAGCCGATCTCAAGACGGCTATGGCTACACCTTC. Translating it yields CASSRSQDGYGYTF.

A word on this clonotype: The conserved closing phenylalanine or tryptophan is absent in this CDR3, likely reflecting a read error. The rearrangement joins TRBV10-2 to TRBJ2-5; D call uncertain. This CDR3 has 12 amino acids. Per germline, CDR1 WSHSY and CDR2 SAAADI. Trimming cost V 5 bases and J 5 bases, with 9 bases left between them. The CDR3 loop is CASSQQLETQYY. The CDR3 DNA sequence: TGCGCCAGCAGTCAGCAGTTGGAGACCCAGTACTAC.